The sequence of this TCR beta chain was determined in a study of blood T cell repertoires in COVID-19. The wider study: Acute and convalescent COVID-19 samples came from the United States, Italy and Spain. PBMCs, B-cell-depleted T cells, or T cells provided the cDNA or gDNA that made up the material.

One Seattle source followed patients from active infection through their disease course. CDR1 is LNHDA, CDR2 SQIVND, per germline (reference sequence). The CDR3 is 16 residues long. V dropped 4 bases and J dropped 3; count of bases not matched to a gene: 11. How the authors handled the data: By means of reference gene primer amplification, nucleated cell counts were estimated. The method was immunoSEQ multiplex PCR; TCRdb's version includes in-frame clones alone and lacks a portion of them. The V and J calls and the clone size are those of that table, but D and trimming were determined from the DNA. The table includes around 190,000 clones, 82% detected once.

This TCR came from a woman aged 60-75 years with COVID-19, enrolled during active disease. The rearrangement uses TRBV19 and TRBJ1-2; TRBD1 aligns across 7 bases. The sample comprised peripheral blood. The CDR3 sequence is CASSTETGRSDYGYTF. The CDR3 coding sequence is TGTGCCAGTAGTACCGAGACAGGGAGGTCTGACTATGGCTACACCTTC.